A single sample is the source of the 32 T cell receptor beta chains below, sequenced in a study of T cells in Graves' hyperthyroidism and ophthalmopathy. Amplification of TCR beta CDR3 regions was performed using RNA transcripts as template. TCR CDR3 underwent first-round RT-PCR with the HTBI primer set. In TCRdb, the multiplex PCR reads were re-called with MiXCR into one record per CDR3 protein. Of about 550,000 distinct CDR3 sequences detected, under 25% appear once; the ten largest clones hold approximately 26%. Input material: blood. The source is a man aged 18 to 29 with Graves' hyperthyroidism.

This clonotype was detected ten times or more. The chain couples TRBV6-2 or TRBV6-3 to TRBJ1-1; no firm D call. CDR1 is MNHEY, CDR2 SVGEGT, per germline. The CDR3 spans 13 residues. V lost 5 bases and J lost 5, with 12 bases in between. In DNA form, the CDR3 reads TGTGCCAGCAGTCATGGATTGGGGACTGAAGCTTTCTTT. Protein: CASSHGLGTEAFF.

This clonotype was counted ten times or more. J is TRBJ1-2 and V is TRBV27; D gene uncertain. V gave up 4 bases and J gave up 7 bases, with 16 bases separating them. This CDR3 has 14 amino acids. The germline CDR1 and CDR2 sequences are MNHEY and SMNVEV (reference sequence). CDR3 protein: CASSYDWRSSGYTF. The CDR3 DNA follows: TGTGCCAGCAGTTACGACTGGAGGTCGAGTGGCTACACCTTC.

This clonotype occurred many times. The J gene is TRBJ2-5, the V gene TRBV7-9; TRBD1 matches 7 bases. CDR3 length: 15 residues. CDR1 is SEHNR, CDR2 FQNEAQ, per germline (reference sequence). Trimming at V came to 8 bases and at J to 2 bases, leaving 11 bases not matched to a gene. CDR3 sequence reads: CASLSGPTGQETQYF. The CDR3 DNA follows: TGTGCCAGCCTCAGTGGTCCGACAGGGCAAGAGACCCAGTACTTC.

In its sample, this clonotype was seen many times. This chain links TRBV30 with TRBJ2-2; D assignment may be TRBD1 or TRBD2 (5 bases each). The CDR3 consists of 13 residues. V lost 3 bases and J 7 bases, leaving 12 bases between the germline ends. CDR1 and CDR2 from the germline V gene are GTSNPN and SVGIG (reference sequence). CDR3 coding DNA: TGTGCCTGGAGCCCCTGGGACGGCGGGGAGCTGTTTTTT. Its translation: CAWSPWDGGELFF.

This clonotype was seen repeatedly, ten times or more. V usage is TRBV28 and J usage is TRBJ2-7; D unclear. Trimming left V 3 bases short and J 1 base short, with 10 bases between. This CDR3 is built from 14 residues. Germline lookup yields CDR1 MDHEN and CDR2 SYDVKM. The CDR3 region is CASSFRTGSYEQYF. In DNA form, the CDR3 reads TGTGCCAGCAGTTTTCGGACGGGTTCCTACGAGCAGTACTTC.

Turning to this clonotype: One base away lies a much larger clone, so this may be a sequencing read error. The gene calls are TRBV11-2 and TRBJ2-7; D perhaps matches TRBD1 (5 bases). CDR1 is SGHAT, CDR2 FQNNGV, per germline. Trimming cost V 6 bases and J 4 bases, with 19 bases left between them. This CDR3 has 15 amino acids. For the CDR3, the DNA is TGTGCCAGCAGTTGGTCCCAGGGCTCTTTTTACGAGCAGTACTTC. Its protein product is CASSWSQGSFYEQYF.

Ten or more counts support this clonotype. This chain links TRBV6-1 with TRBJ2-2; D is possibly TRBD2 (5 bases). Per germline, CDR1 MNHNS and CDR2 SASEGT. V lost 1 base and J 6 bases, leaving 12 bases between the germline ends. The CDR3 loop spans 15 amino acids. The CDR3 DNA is TGTGCCAGCAGTGAAGGACGGACGGAGGCCGGGGAGCTGTTTTTT. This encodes CASSEGRTEAGELFF.

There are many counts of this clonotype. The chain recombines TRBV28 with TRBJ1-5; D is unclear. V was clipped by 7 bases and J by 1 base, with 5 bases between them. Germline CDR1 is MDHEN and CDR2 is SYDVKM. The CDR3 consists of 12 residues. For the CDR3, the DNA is TGTGCCAGCACGGTGAGCAATCAGCCCCAGCATTTT. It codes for CASTVSNQPQHF.

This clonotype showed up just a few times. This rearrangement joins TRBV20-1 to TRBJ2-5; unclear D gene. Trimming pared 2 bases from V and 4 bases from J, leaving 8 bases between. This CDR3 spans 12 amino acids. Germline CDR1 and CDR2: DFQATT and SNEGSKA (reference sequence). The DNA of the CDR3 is TGCAGTGCTAGACCTCCATTAGAGACCCAGTACTTC. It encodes CSARPPLETQYF.

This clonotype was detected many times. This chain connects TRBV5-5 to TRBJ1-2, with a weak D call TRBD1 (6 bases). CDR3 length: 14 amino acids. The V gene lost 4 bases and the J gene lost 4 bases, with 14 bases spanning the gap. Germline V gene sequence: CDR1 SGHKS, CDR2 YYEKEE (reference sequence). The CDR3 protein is CASSQTGPFYGYTF. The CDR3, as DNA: TGTGCCAGCAGCCAGACAGGCCCATTCTATGGCTACACCTTC.

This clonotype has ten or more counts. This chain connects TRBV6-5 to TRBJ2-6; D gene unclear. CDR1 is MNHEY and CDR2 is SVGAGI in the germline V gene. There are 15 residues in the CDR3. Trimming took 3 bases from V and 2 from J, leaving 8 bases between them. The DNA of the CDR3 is TGTGCCAGCAGTTATACAACCCCTGGGGCCAACGTCCTGACTTTC. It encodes CASSYTTPGANVLTF.

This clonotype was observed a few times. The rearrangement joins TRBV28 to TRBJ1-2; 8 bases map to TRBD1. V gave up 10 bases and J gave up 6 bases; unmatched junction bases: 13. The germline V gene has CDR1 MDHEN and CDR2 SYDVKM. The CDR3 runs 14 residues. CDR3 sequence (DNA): TGTGCCACCCCCCTGCCGGGACAGGTCCATGGCTACACCTTC. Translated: CATPLPGQVHGYTF.

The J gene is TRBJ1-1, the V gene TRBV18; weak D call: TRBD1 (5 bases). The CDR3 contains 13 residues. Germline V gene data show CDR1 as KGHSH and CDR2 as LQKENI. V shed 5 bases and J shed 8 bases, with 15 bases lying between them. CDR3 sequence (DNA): TGTGCCAGCTCATCCCTCGACAGTGTGGAAGCTTTCTTT. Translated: CASSSLDSVEAFF.

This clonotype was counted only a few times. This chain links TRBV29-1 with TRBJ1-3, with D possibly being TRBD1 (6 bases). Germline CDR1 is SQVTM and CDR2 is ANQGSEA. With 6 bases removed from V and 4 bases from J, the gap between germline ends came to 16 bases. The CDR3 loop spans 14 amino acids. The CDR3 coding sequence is TGCAGCGTCCGGGGGCAGGGGCTGGGAAACACCATATATTTT. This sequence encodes CSVRGQGLGNTIYF. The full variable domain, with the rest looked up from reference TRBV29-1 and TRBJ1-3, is SAVISQKPSRDICQRGTSLTIQCQVDSQVTMMFWYRQQPGQSLTLIATANQGSEATYESGFVIDKFPISRPNLTFSTLTVSNMSPEDSSIYLCSVRGQGLGNTIYFGEGSWLTVV.

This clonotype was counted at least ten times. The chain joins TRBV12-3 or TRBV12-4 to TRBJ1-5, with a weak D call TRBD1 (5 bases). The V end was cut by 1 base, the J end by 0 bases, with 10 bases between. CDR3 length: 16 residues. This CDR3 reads CASSLGTHHSNQPQHF. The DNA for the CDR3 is TGTGCCAGCAGTTTAGGGACACATCATAGCAATCAGCCCCAGCATTTT.

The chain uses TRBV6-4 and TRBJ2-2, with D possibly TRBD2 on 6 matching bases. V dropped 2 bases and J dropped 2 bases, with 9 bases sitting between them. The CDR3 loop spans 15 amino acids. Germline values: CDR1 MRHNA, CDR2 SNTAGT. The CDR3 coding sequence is TGTGCCAGCAGTGACGGGACTGACAACACCGGGGAGCTGTTTTTT. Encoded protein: CASSDGTDNTGELFF.

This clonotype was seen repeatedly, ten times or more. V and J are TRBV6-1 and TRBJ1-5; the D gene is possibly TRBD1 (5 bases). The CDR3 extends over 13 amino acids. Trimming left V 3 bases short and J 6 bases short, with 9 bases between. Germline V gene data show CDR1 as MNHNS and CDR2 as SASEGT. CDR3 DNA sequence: TGTGCCAGCAGTGACAGGGATGGTCAGCCCCAGCATTTT. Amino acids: CASSDRDGQPQHF.

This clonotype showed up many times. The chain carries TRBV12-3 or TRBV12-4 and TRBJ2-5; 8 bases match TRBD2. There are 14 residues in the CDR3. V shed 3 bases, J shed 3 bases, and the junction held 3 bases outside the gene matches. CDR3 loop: CASSLQLAEETQYF. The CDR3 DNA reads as TGTGCCAGCAGTTTGCAACTAGCGGAAGAGACCCAGTACTTC.

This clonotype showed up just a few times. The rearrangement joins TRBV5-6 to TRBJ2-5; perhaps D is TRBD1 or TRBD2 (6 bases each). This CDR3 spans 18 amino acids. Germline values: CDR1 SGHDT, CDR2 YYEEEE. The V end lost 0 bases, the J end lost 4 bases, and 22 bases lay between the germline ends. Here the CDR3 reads CASSLVITWGALGETQYF. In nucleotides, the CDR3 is TGTGCCAGCAGCTTGGTGATCACCTGGGGGGCCTTGGGAGAGACCCAGTACTTC.

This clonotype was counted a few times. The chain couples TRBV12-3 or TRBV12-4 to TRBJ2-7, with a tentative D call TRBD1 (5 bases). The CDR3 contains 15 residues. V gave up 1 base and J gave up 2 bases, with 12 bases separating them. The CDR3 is CASSLETEITYEQYF. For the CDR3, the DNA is TGTGCCAGCAGTTTAGAGACAGAAATAACCTACGAGCAGTACTTC.

CDR3 residues: CASSAAGVIYEQYF. The CDR3 DNA reads TGTGCCAGCAGTGCCGCAGGGGTTATCTACGAGCAGTACTTC. The rearrangement joins TRBV12-3 or TRBV12-4 to TRBJ2-7, with D possibly being TRBD1 (6 bases). V shed 5 bases and J shed 3 bases, with 14 bases lying between them. This CDR3 has 14 amino acids.

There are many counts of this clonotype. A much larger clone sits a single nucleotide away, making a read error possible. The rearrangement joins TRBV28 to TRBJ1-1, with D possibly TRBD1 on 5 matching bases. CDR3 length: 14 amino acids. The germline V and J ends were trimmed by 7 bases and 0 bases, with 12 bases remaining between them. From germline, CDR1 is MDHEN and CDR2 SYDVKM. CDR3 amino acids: CASNRGHMNTEAFF. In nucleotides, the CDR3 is TGTGCCAGCAACCGAGGACACATGAACACTGAAGCTTTCTTT. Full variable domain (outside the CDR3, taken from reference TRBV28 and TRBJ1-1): DVKVTQSSRYLVKRTGEKVFLECVQDMDHENMFWYRQDPGLGLRLIYFSYDVKMKEKGDIPEGYSVSREKKERFSLILESASTNQTSMYLCASNRGHMNTEAFFGQGTRLTVV.

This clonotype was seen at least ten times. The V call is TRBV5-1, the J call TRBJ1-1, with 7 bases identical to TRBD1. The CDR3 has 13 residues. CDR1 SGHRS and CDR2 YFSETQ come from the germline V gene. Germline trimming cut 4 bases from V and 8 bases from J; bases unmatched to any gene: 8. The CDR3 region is CASSVEPGQEAFF. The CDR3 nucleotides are TGCGCCAGCAGCGTAGAACCGGGACAGGAAGCTTTCTTT. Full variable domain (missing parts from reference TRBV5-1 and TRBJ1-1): KAGVTQTPRYLIKTRGQQVTLSCSPISGHRSVSWYQQTPGQGLQFLFEYFSETQRNKGNFPGRFSGRQFSNSRSEMNVSTLELGDSALYLCASSVEPGQEAFFGQGTRLTVV.

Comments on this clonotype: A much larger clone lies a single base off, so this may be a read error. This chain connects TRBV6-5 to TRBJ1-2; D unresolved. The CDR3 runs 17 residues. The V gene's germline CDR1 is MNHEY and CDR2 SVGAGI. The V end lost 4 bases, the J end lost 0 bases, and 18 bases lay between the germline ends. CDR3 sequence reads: CASSCPVNSVSNYGYTF. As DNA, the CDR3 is TGTGCCAGCAGTTGCCCTGTGAATTCCGTGTCTAACTATGGCTACACCTTC.

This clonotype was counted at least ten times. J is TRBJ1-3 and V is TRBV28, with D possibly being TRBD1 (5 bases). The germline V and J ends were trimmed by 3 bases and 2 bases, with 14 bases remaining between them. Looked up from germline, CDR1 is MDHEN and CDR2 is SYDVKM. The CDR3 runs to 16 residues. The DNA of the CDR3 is TGTGCCAGCAGTTTGGCTGGGGGGGGAACTGGAAACACCATATATTTT. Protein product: CASSLAGGGTGNTIYF.

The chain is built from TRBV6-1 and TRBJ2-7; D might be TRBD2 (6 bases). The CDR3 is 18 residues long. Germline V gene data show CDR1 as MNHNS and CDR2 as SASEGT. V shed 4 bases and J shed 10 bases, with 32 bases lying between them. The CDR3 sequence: CASSAIPRAGILEADQYF. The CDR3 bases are TGTGCCAGCAGTGCAATACCTCGGGCGGGGATCCTAGAGGCCGATCAGTACTTC.

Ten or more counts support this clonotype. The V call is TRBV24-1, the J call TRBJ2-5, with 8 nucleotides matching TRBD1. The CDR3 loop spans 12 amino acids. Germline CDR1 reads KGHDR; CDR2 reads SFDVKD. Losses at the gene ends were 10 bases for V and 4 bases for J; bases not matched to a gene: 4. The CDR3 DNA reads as TGTGCCACTCAGGGGGCTCTAGAGACCCAGTACTTC. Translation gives CATQGALETQYF.

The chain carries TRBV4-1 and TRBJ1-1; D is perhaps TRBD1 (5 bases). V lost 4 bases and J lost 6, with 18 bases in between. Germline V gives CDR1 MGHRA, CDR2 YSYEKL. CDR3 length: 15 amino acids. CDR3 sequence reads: CASSLRGPPRAEAFF. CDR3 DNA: TGCGCCAGCAGCCTCCGGGGACCCCCCCGGGCTGAAGCTTTCTTT.

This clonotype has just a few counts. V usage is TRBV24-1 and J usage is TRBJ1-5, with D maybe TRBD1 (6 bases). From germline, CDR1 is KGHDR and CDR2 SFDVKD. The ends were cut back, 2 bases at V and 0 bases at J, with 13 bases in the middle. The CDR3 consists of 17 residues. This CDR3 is CATSDSQGSYSNQPQHF. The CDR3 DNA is TGTGCCACCAGTGATTCCCAGGGGTCGTATAGCAATCAGCCCCAGCATTTT.

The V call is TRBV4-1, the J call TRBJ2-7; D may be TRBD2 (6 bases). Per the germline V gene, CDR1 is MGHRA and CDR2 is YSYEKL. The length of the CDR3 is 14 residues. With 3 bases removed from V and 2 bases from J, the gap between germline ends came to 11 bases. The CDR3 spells CASSQVGGTYEQYF. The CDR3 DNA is TGCGCCAGCAGCCAGGTGGGGGGAACCTACGAGCAGTACTTC.

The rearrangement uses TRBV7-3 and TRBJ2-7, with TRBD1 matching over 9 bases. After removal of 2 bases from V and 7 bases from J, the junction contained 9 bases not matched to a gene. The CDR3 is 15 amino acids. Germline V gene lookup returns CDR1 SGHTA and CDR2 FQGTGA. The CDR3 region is CASSLEDRGVSEQYF. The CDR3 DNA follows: TGTGCCAGCAGCTTAGAGGACAGGGGAGTAAGTGAGCAGTACTTC.

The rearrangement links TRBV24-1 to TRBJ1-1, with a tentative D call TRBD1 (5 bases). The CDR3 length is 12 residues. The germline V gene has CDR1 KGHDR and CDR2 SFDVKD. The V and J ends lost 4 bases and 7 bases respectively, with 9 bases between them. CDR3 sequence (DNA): TGTGCCACCAGTGACAGGGCTGGTGAAGCTTTCTTT. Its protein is CATSDRAGEAFF.